One and the same sample provided the 30 T cell receptor beta chains below, sequenced in a study of shared clonotypes between healthy human individuals. Profiled with immunoSEQ multiplex PCR; TCRdb holds only in-frame clones, not every one. Seen here are about 680,000 clones, 92% observed once, and the top ten hold 20% to 25%. CD8 cells classed as naive were CD45RO-negative and positively selected for CCR7, excluding terminally differentiated effector memory CD45RA+ cells. Sample: naive CD8+ T cells sorted from blood. The receptors stem from a man younger than 45 in good health.

V usage is TRBV27 and J usage is TRBJ2-4, with TRBD2 identical over 16 bases. This CDR3 contains 20 residues. CDR1 and CDR2 from the germline V gene are MNHEY and SMNVEV (reference sequence). V shed 5 bases and J 2 bases; nucleotides not matched to a gene: 12. CDR3 sequence reads: CASSPFGTSGRAESKNIQYF. In nucleotides, the CDR3 is TGTGCCAGCAGTCCATTCGGGACTAGCGGGAGGGCCGAGTCCAAAAACATTCAGTACTTC.

The rearrangement joins TRBV4-3 to TRBJ2-1, with 7 bases fitting TRBD1. Per germline, CDR1 LGHNA and CDR2 YSLEER. After removal of 2 bases from V and 8 bases from J, the junction contained 6 bases not matched to a gene. This CDR3 has 14 residues. The CDR3 region is CASSQTTGFDEQFF. CDR3 nucleotides: TGCGCCAGCAGCCAAACGACAGGGTTCGATGAGCAGTTCTTC.

This chain uses TRBV7-2 with TRBJ2-1; no clear D gene. The CDR3 consists of 15 residues. In germline, CDR1 is SGHTA, CDR2 FQGNSA. Trimming took 6 bases from V and 0 from J, leaving 12 bases between them. CDR3: CASSAGRSSYNEQFF. The CDR3 DNA reads as TGTGCCAGCAGTGCCGGGCGGAGCTCCTACAATGAGCAGTTCTTC. Together with reference TRBV7-2 and TRBJ2-1, the CDR3 gives the full variable domain: GAGVSQSPSNKVTEKGKDVELRCDPISGHTALYWYRQSLGQGLEFLIYFQGNSAPDKSGLPSDRFSAERTGGSVSTLTIQRTQQEDSAVYLCASSAGRSSYNEQFFGPGTRLTVL.

V gene TRBV30 combines with J gene TRBJ2-7; D remains unclear. CDR1 and CDR2 from the germline V gene are GTSNPN and SVGIG (reference sequence). This CDR3 contains 13 residues. With 2 bases removed from V and 0 bases from J, the gap between germline ends came to 8 bases. The DNA of the CDR3 is TGTGCCTGGAGTTGGGCAGACTCCTACGAGCAGTACTTC. This gives the protein CAWSWADSYEQYF.

This chain links TRBV7-8 with TRBJ1-5; no clear D. This CDR3 is 15 amino acids long. CDR1 and CDR2 (germline): SGHVS, FQNEAQ. The V gene lost 3 bases and the J gene lost 0 bases, with 9 bases spanning the gap. CDR3 sequence (DNA): TGTGCCAGCAGCTTGGGCCTTCTTAGCAATCAGCCCCAGCATTTT. Amino acid sequence: CASSLGLLSNQPQHF.

The gene calls are TRBV7-9 and TRBJ2-7, with D unresolved. This CDR3 region has 14 residues. V lost 4 bases to trimming and J lost 2 bases, with 12 bases between them. The germline CDR1 and CDR2 sequences are SEHNR and FQNEAQ (reference sequence). CDR3 amino acids: CASSSPGSPYEQYF. The CDR3 DNA follows: TGTGCCAGCAGCTCCCCGGGTTCGCCCTACGAGCAGTACTTC.

The chain recombines TRBV19 with TRBJ1-2; no definite D call. Germline CDR1 is LNHDA and CDR2 is SQIVND (reference sequence). The CDR3 covers 15 residues. Deletions cut 7 bases from V and 0 bases from J, with 15 bases between. The CDR3 sequence is CASTPGSGPNYGYTF. The CDR3 nucleotides are TGTGCCAGTACACCAGGCTCCGGACCTAACTATGGCTACACCTTC.

This chain connects TRBV5-6 to TRBJ2-7, with D possibly being TRBD1 or TRBD2 (5 bases each). Germline assignment: CDR1 SGHDT and CDR2 YYEEEE. The CDR3 contains 16 residues. Trimming shortened V by 1 base and J by 3 bases, and 17 bases separated the two germline ends. The CDR3 DNA is TGTGCCAGCAGCTTGTCCGTGTGGGACGTAAACTACGAGCAGTACTTC. Its translation: CASSLSVWDVNYEQYF.

V usage is TRBV6-1 and J usage is TRBJ1-4, with D unclear. The length of the CDR3 is 14 residues. Per germline, CDR1 MNHNS and CDR2 SASEGT. The V and J ends lost 6 bases and 3 bases respectively, with 11 bases between them. The CDR3 is CASRLGSSNEKLFF. The CDR3 bases are TGTGCCAGCAGGTTGGGGAGTTCTAATGAAAAACTGTTTTTT.

The rearrangement uses TRBV11-3 and TRBJ2-1; 7 nucleotides line up with TRBD2. Germline-derived CDR1 and CDR2 are SGHNT and YENEEA. This CDR3 is built from 15 residues. V trimming: 5 bases; J trimming: 4 bases; junction bases outside the gene matches: 8. The CDR3 region has the DNA TGTGCCAGCAGCCAATCCCAGCGGGGATACAATGAGCAGTTCTTC. It specifies CASSQSQRGYNEQFF.

CDR3 DNA: TGTGCCATCAGTGCAGACGGTGGGGCGGGCTACACCTTC. It specifies CAISADGGAGYTF. The chain recombines TRBV10-3 with TRBJ1-2, with D maybe TRBD1 (5 bases). The CDR3 sequence is 13 residues long. The germline V gene encodes CDR1 ENHRY and CDR2 SYGVKD. Trimming pared 4 bases from V and 8 bases from J, leaving 14 bases between.

The chain employs TRBV7-9 and TRBJ2-3; D is ambiguous. Germline V gene data show CDR1 as SEHNR and CDR2 as FQNEAQ (reference sequence). This CDR3 region has 16 residues. The V end lost 3 bases, the J end lost 2 bases, and 15 bases lay between the germline ends. CDR3 residues: CASSLVDHHDTDTQYF. CDR3 in DNA: TGTGCCAGCAGCTTGGTGGACCACCACGACACAGATACGCAGTATTTT.

The V call is TRBV9, the J call TRBJ2-1, with D maybe TRBD2 (7 bases). This CDR3 is 14 amino acids long. CDR1 and CDR2 from the germline V gene are SGDLS and YYNGEE. Trimming shortened V by 5 bases and J by 6 bases, and 15 bases separated the two germline ends. CDR3 in DNA: TGTGCCAGCAGGGGGGCGGGAGTCGCCAATGAGCAGTTCTTC. Translating it yields CASRGAGVANEQFF.

As DNA, the CDR3 is TGCGCCAGCAGCCGGACTAGCCAAGAGTCGATAGTGGCCGGGGAGCTGTTTTTT. Its protein product is CASSRTSQESIVAGELFF. The chain carries TRBV5-1 and TRBJ2-2, with TRBD2 matching over 8 bases. Germline lookup yields CDR1 SGHRS and CDR2 YFSETQ. J gave up 6 bases and V 4 bases, and 17 bases lay outside the gene matches. The CDR3 has 18 residues.

This sequence joins TRBV7-8 and TRBJ2-7; D gene uncertain. The CDR3 runs to 14 residues. Looked up from germline, CDR1 is SGHVS and CDR2 is FQNEAQ. V lost 1 base and J lost 0, with 7 bases in between. The DNA for the CDR3 is TGTGCCAGCAGCTTAGTTATCTACTCCTACGAGCAGTACTTC. Encoded protein: CASSLVIYSYEQYF.

This chain links TRBV27 with TRBJ2-7; the D gene is possibly TRBD2 (6 bases). CDR3 length: 15 amino acids. Germline CDR1 MNHEY, CDR2 SMNVEV (reference sequence). Trimming stripped 7 bases from V and 5 bases from J, with 21 bases between. DNA of the CDR3: TGTGCCAGCACGAAAAAGGGACTGCGTGGCCACGAGCAGTACTTC. It is translated as CASTKKGLRGHEQYF.

This clone was detected once. The V call is TRBV2, the J call TRBJ2-1; 10 bases map to TRBD2. The germline CDR1 and CDR2 sequences are SNHLY and FYNNEI. J was trimmed by 3 bases and V by 2 bases; bases with no gene match: 4. This CDR3 is built from 16 residues. CDR3 region: CASSESSGSGYNEQFF. DNA for the CDR3: TGTGCCAGCAGTGAATCTAGCGGGAGCGGCTACAATGAGCAGTTCTTC.

Written as DNA, the CDR3 is TGTGCCAGCAGGTCAGGCCCCACTAATGAAAAACTGTTTTTT. It is translated as CASRSGPTNEKLFF. V and J are TRBV2 and TRBJ1-4, with D hard to call. The CDR3 is made up of 14 amino acids. CDR1 SNHLY and CDR2 FYNNEI come from the germline V gene. V gave up 6 bases and J gave up 2 bases, with 10 bases separating them.

The gene calls are TRBV19 and TRBJ2-7; TRBD2 is a possible D gene (6 bases). V was cut by 6 bases and J by 3 bases, with 18 bases left in between. Germline-derived CDR1 and CDR2 are LNHDA and SQIVND (reference sequence). CDR3 length: 15 residues. The CDR3 bases are TGTGCCAGTAGCCCTGAGGGGAGGATAGACTACGAGCAGTACTTC. Protein product: CASSPEGRIDYEQYF.

This chain connects TRBV27 to TRBJ2-1, with TRBD2 identical over 11 bases. J was trimmed by 2 bases and V by 6 bases; bases with no gene match: 3. Germline CDR1 MNHEY, CDR2 SMNVEV (reference sequence). This CDR3 region has 15 residues. The CDR3 loop reads CASSIAGGPYNEQFF. CDR3 in DNA: TGTGCCAGCAGCATAGCGGGAGGGCCCTACAATGAGCAGTTCTTC.

The chain links TRBV14 to TRBJ2-7, with TRBD1 matching 7 bases. CDR3 length equals 15 residues. CDR1 is SGHDN and CDR2 is FVKESK in the germline V gene. The V gene end was trimmed by 1 base and the J gene end by 2 bases; junction bases not matched to a gene: 5. In nucleotides, the CDR3 is TGTGCCAGCAGCCAAGTCACGGGACAGACCTACGAGCAGTACTTC. It yields the protein CASSQVTGQTYEQYF.

The chain uses TRBV4-1 and TRBJ2-3, with 7 bases fitting TRBD2. Germline CDR1 MGHRA, CDR2 YSYEKL. Losses at the gene ends were 2 bases for V and 6 bases for J; bases not matched to a gene: 17. This CDR3 contains 18 residues. CDR3 loop: CASSQQETSRLGSDTQYF. In DNA, the CDR3 is TGCGCCAGCAGCCAACAAGAGACTAGCCGCCTGGGTTCCGATACGCAGTATTTT.

The gene calls are TRBV13 and TRBJ2-1; D is undetermined. CDR3 length: 12 residues. The V gene lost 1 base and the J gene lost 5 bases, with 3 bases spanning the gap. Germline CDR1 PRHDT, CDR2 FYEKMQ (reference sequence). For the CDR3, the DNA is TGTGCCAGCAGCTTAGATCACAATGAGCAGTTCTTC. Translating it yields CASSLDHNEQFF.

The rearrangement links TRBV13 to TRBJ2-7; D perhaps matches TRBD1 (6 bases). The ends were cut back, 5 bases at V and 3 bases at J, with 17 bases in the middle. This CDR3 contains 15 residues. Germline V gives CDR1 PRHDT, CDR2 FYEKMQ (reference sequence). The CDR3 DNA reads TGTGCCAGCAGCCACCTTAGACAGGAAGGCTACGAGCAGTACTTC. Translated, it gives CASSHLRQEGYEQYF.

The chain has TRBV29-1 and TRBJ1-3; D possibly corresponds to TRBD1 (6 bases). The germline V and J ends were trimmed by 0 bases and 3 bases, with 12 bases remaining between them. The CDR3 is 15 residues long. Per the germline V gene, CDR1 is SQVTM and CDR2 is ANQGSEA. CDR3 loop: CSVEDLGAGGNTIYF. The DNA for the CDR3 is TGCAGCGTTGAAGATCTGGGGGCGGGTGGAAACACCATATATTTT.

This chain links TRBV19 with TRBJ2-3; D might be TRBD2 (6 bases). CDR1 LNHDA and CDR2 SQIVND come from the germline V gene (reference sequence). The CDR3 runs 14 residues. V lost 3 bases, J lost 5 bases, and 12 bases lay in between. The CDR3 protein is CASSIPSEVDTQYF. DNA of the CDR3: TGTGCCAGTAGTATCCCTAGCGAGGTAGATACGCAGTATTTT.

The chain recombines TRBV7-2 with TRBJ2-1; 7 bases agree with TRBD2. This CDR3 region has 14 residues. CDR1 and CDR2 from the germline V gene are SGHTA and FQGNSA. V was clipped by 4 bases and J by 6 bases; unmatched bases: 6. The CDR3 spells CASSSGLPGNEQFF. The CDR3 bases are TGTGCCAGCAGCTCGGGACTACCAGGCAATGAGCAGTTCTTC.

As for this clone: Other DNA sequences within the sample encode an identical CDR3. The chain has TRBV2 and TRBJ2-7; D is unclear. Per germline, CDR1 SNHLY and CDR2 FYNNEI. Trimming took 4 bases from V and 6 from J, leaving 4 bases between them. The CDR3 is made up of 10 amino acids. The CDR3 DNA follows: TGTGCCAGCAGTGGTAGCGAGCAGTACTTC. Translation: CASSGSEQYF.

This clone was picked up one time. The DNA of the CDR3 is TGTGCCAGCAGCGGACTGCTTAGCGGGAGGAGGACAGATACGCAGTATTTT. As protein: CASSGLLSGRRTDTQYF. This rearrangement joins TRBV7-2 to TRBJ2-3, with TRBD2 matching 10 bases. The CDR3 is made up of 17 amino acids. Trimming took 5 bases from V and 3 from J; bases not matched to a gene: 11. From germline, CDR1 is SGHTA and CDR2 FQGNSA.

This chain connects TRBV13 to TRBJ2-7; D possibly corresponds to TRBD1 (6 bases). This CDR3 has 15 residues. CDR1 is PRHDT, CDR2 FYEKMQ, per germline (reference sequence). The V gene lost 3 bases and the J gene lost 5 bases, with 17 bases spanning the gap. CDR3 DNA sequence: TGTGCCAGCAGCTTCGGTCAGGGGTCTCGCCACGAGCAGTACTTC. Encoded protein: CASSFGQGSRHEQYF.